This T cell receptor (beta chain) is drawn from a study of CD4 T cells in relation to SARS-CoV-2 and coronaviruses. As for this clone: Its antigen is not known.

Some clones are missing from TCRdb's copy, which holds only in-frame ones; the method was immunoSEQ multiplex PCR. The sample has fewer than 25,000 clones, about 81% seen once. Unexposed donor CD4+ T cells date from about 2010-2018, before the COVID-19 pandemic. The cells were cultured for 10 days before CD4+ T cells were isolated. Unexposed-donor CD4+ T cells were probed with SARS-CoV-2 S/N and four cold-coronavirus spikes, cells permitting. The TCR originated in a human donor in good health. Sequencing was carried out using CD4+ T cells from PBMCs, cultured in vitro.

The CDR3 loop reads CASSVGGLVDGYTF. The CDR3 nucleotides read TGTGCCAGCAGCGTAGGAGGCCTGGTGGATGGCTACACCTTC. The V and J genes are TRBV9 and TRBJ1-2; the D is unclear. Between the trimmed V and J ends, which lost 0 bases and 6 bases, there was a span of 12 bases. The CDR3 consists of 14 residues. Germline V gene sequence: CDR1 SGDLS, CDR2 YYNGEE.